These 13 T cell receptor beta chains share one sample of origin, sequenced in a study of T cells in localized non-small cell lung cancer. The protocol was immunoSEQ multiplex PCR, while the TCRdb copy is restricted to in-frame clones and leaves out a portion. The data contain around 90,000 clones, over 60% of them singletons. This specimen consisted of PBMCs, obtained before any cancer treatment. The source is a man aged 35-75 years with stage II squamous cell lung carcinoma.

The V and J genes are TRBV6-1 and TRBJ2-3; the D gene is possibly TRBD2 (5 bases). The CDR3 runs to 15 residues. Trimming left V 8 bases short and J 2 bases short, with 17 bases between. CDR1 is MNHNS, CDR2 SASEGT, per germline. The CDR3 sequence is CASLVGVSNTDTQYF. The CDR3 nucleotides are TGTGCCAGCTTAGTCGGGGTTTCGAACACAGATACGCAGTATTTT.

This chain links TRBV6-6 with TRBJ1-6; no firm D call. This CDR3 spans 16 amino acids. Trimming pared 2 bases from V and 5 bases from J, leaving 13 bases between. Germline V CDR1 and CDR2: MNHNY, SVGAGI (reference sequence). The CDR3 sequence is CASSYGRNYHNSPLHF. The CDR3 nucleotides read TGTGCCAGCAGTTACGGACGAAACTATCATAATTCACCCCTCCACTTT.

In this sample, this clone turned up many times. The chain combines TRBV7-2 with TRBJ2-7; TRBD1 matches 8 bases. This CDR3 region has 16 residues. Germline V gene data show CDR1 as SGHTA and CDR2 as FQGNSA. After removal of 4 bases from V and 0 bases from J, the junction contained 8 bases not matched to a gene. CDR3 protein: CASSSWTGPSSYEQYF. CDR3 coding DNA: TGTGCCAGCAGCTCCTGGACAGGGCCGAGCTCCTACGAGCAGTACTTC.

This clone has only a few counts. The rearrangement links TRBV10-3 to TRBJ2-7, with 8 bases that match TRBD2. In germline, CDR1 is ENHRY, CDR2 SYGVKD. The junction had 7 bases not matched to a gene; V was cut back by 8 bases and J by 4 bases. The CDR3 totals 13 residues. The CDR3 DNA reads TGTGCCATCGGGGGACTAGGAGAATACGAGCAGTACTTC. Translation gives CAIGGLGEYEQYF.

The CDR3 DNA reads TGTGCCAGCAGTTACTATTCCGGGGCCGCTAGGGAGACCCAGTACTTC. Protein: CASSYYSGAARETQYF. The rearrangement uses TRBV6-5 and TRBJ2-5, with D perhaps matching TRBD1 or TRBD2 (5 bases each). The CDR3 extends over 16 amino acids. The germline V gene has CDR1 MNHEY and CDR2 SVGAGI. Deletions cut 1 base from V and 5 bases from J, with 17 bases between.

The count of this clone is one. This chain connects TRBV28 to TRBJ1-5; 8 bases fit TRBD1. Per the germline V gene, CDR1 is MDHEN and CDR2 is SYDVKM. V gave up 6 bases and J gave up 7 bases; unmatched junction bases: 11. The CDR3 has 15 residues. The CDR3 here is CASRPFTGGGQPQHF. The CDR3 DNA sequence: TGTGCCAGCAGGCCATTCACAGGGGGAGGACAGCCCCAGCATTTT.

The chain employs TRBV18 and TRBJ2-1, with D possibly matching TRBD2 (6 bases). Germline V gene lookup returns CDR1 KGHSH and CDR2 LQKENI. This CDR3 is built from 14 residues. V lost 8 bases and J lost 5, with 16 bases in between. CDR3 in DNA: TGTGCCAGCCACGCAGGGCGGGGAAACAATGAGCAGTTCTTC. This gives the protein CASHAGRGNNEQFF.

The chain employs TRBV5-4 and TRBJ2-7; 11 nucleotides agree with TRBD2. The CDR3 totals 15 residues. The germline gives CDR1 SGHNT, CDR2 YYREEE (reference sequence). V was clipped by 0 bases and J by 4 bases; unmatched bases: 3. CDR3 coding DNA: TGTGCCAGCAGCTTGGGACTAGCGGGGAAATACGAGCAGTACTTC. It codes for CASSLGLAGKYEQYF.

The J gene is TRBJ2-5, the V gene TRBV9; 10 positions agree with TRBD1. Trimming at V came to 3 bases and at J to 5 bases, leaving 10 bases not matched to a gene. There are 16 residues in the CDR3. Germline V lookup: CDR1 SGDLS, CDR2 YYNGEE. The DNA of the CDR3 is TGTGCCAGCAGCGAGGAGACAGGGGGCGTGGGGGAGACCCAGTACTTC. Amino acid sequence: CASSEETGGVGETQYF.

V and J are TRBV5-8 and TRBJ2-1, with 7 bases aligning to TRBD2. CDR3 length equals 15 residues. V was pared by 1 base and J by 5 bases, with 6 bases of the junction left unmatched. Germline V lookup: CDR1 SGHTS, CDR2 YDEGEE. CDR3 region: CASSLRRTSDNEQFF. The CDR3 DNA sequence: TGTGCCAGCAGCTTGAGGCGCACTAGCGACAATGAGCAGTTCTTC.

V and J are TRBV7-2 and TRBJ2-7; D unclear. Germline CDR1 is SGHTA and CDR2 is FQGNSA. This CDR3 has 13 residues. The V gene lost 1 base and the J gene lost 7 bases, with 11 bases spanning the gap. The CDR3 loop is CASSLDSLREQYF. CDR3 DNA sequence: TGTGCCAGCAGCTTAGACTCCTTGAGGGAGCAGTACTTC.

The chain links TRBV27 to TRBJ2-3; 9 bases line up with TRBD2. The trim removed 5 bases at V and 3 bases at J, leaving 9 bases unmatched. The CDR3 has 16 residues. The V gene's germline CDR1 is MNHEY and CDR2 SMNVEV (reference sequence). The CDR3 here is CASSLIAGVGTDTQYF. The CDR3 DNA sequence: TGTGCCAGCAGTCTCATAGCGGGAGTCGGGACAGATACGCAGTATTTT.

CDR3 bases: TGTGCCAGCAGCCCAGAGGTAGCGGGAACGAACACCGGGGAGCTGTTTTTT. Protein: CASSPEVAGTNTGELFF. The rearrangement links TRBV11-1 to TRBJ2-2; 8 bases align to TRBD2. CDR1 and CDR2 from the germline V gene are SGHAT and FQDESV (reference sequence). This CDR3 contains 17 residues. Trimming took 5 bases from V and 0 from J; bases not matched to a gene: 8.